The 9 T cell receptor beta chains below were found in one sample sequenced in a study of shared clonotypes between healthy human individuals. The repertoire was sequenced with immunoSEQ multiplex PCR; TCRdb's copy has only in-frame clones and lacks some. This table has 2 million to 3 million clones, approximately 92% appearing once. The sample was naive CD4+ T cells sorted from blood. Subset specified: CD45RA+ positively selected. These receptors all stem from a man younger than 30 in good health.

The V and J genes are TRBV10-3 and TRBJ2-2; 12 bases are shared with TRBD1. V was pared by 2 bases and J by 5 bases, with 3 bases of the junction left unmatched. This CDR3 has 16 amino acids. Germline CDR1 is ENHRY and CDR2 is SYGVKD. The CDR3 region has the DNA TGTGCCATCAGTGAGCGGGACAGGGGGCATACCGGGGAGCTGTTTTTT. Translated, it gives CAISERDRGHTGELFF.

J is TRBJ2-2 and V is TRBV7-6, with D unresolved. Trimming removed 5 bases from V and 1 base from J, with 5 bases in between. Germline V gives CDR1 SGHVS, CDR2 FNYEAQ. There are 13 residues in the CDR3. CDR3 sequence: CASSRGNTGELFF. CDR3 coding DNA: TGTGCCAGCAGCCGTGGGAACACCGGGGAGCTGTTTTTT.

The chain joins TRBV6-4 to TRBJ2-2, with TRBD2 identical over 8 bases. This CDR3 has 15 amino acids. Per germline, CDR1 MRHNA and CDR2 SNTAGT. Germline trimming cut 5 bases from V and 7 bases from J; bases unmatched to any gene: 9. CDR3 residues: CASSFGSGGRGELFF. The CDR3 coding sequence is TGTGCCAGCAGTTTCGGGAGCGGGGGACGCGGGGAGCTGTTTTTT.

This chain uses TRBV19 with TRBJ2-2; 9 positions match TRBD1. Germline CDR1 LNHDA, CDR2 SQIVND (reference sequence). This CDR3 contains 16 residues. After removal of 0 bases from V and 5 bases from J, the junction contained 4 bases not matched to a gene. The CDR3 spells CASSIDWGTGTGELFF. CDR3 bases: TGTGCCAGTAGTATAGATTGGGGGACAGGGACCGGGGAGCTGTTTTTT.

J is TRBJ1-1 and V is TRBV2, with D tentatively TRBD1 (6 bases). Germline CDR1 SNHLY, CDR2 FYNNEI. The CDR3 length is 13 residues. Trimming left V 1 base short and J 11 bases short, with 14 bases between. The DNA for the CDR3 is TGTGCCAGCAGTGAAGTTGGGGGGCTCCGGGCTTTCTTT. Its protein is CASSEVGGLRAFF.

On this clone: The same CDR3 arises from other DNA sequences in this sample as well. The chain has TRBV6-5 and TRBJ2-7; TRBD2 might be the D (6 bases). The CDR3 loop spans 12 amino acids. Germline CDR1 reads MNHEY; CDR2 reads SVGAGI. With 10 bases removed from V and 3 bases from J, the gap between germline ends came to 13 bases. The CDR3 nucleotides read TGTGCCACCCGGGGAGGCAGCTACGAGCAGTACTTC. As protein: CATRGGSYEQYF.

The chain recombines TRBV5-1 with TRBJ2-1; tentatively, D is TRBD2 (7 bases). V was cut by 7 bases and J by 4 bases, with 18 bases left in between. Germline values: CDR1 SGHRS, CDR2 YFSETQ. This CDR3 is built from 15 residues. The CDR3 DNA reads as TGCGCCAGCTACCCGGGAGGCGGGACATACAATGAGCAGTTCTTC. This translates into CASYPGGGTYNEQFF.

The table lists this clone with a count of one. V is TRBV5-1 and J is TRBJ2-1; D might be TRBD1 (6 bases). CDR3 length: 13 residues. Trimming cost V 4 bases and J 9 bases, with 14 bases left between them. Germline values: CDR1 SGHRS, CDR2 YFSETQ. The CDR3 is CASSGGQIVEQFF. The CDR3 coding sequence is TGCGCCAGCAGCGGAGGACAGATTGTTGAGCAGTTCTTC.

The table lists this clone with a few counts. The chain combines TRBV7-2 with TRBJ1-1; D gene uncertain. Trimming left V 5 bases short and J 11 bases short, with 15 bases between. This CDR3 region has 12 residues. The germline CDR1 and CDR2 sequences are SGHTA and FQGNSA. This chain's CDR3 is CASSPSGMSAFF. The CDR3 DNA follows: TGTGCCAGCAGCCCCTCGGGTATGAGTGCTTTCTTT. The full variable domain, with the rest looked up from reference TRBV7-2 and TRBJ1-1, is GAGVSQSPSNKVTEKGKDVELRCDPISGHTALYWYRQSLGQGLEFLIYFQGNSAPDKSGLPSDRFSAERTGGSVSTLTIQRTQQEDSAVYLCASSPSGMSAFFGQGTRLTVV.